This T cell receptor beta chain was documented in a study of a mutant IDH1 vaccine in newly diagnosed glioma. The V gene's germline CDR1 is MNHNS and CDR2 SASEGT. The CDR3 sequence is 14 residues long. The V end was cut by 4 bases, the J end by 6 bases, with 15 bases between. The table came from immunoSEQ multiplex PCR; TCRdb's copy has only in-frame clones and leaves some out. The table shows tens of thousands of clones, with about nine tenths occurring only once. Regarding time point: baseline, week 1 (first vaccination visit). Treatment defined: pre-vaccination baseline after standard-of-care therapy. Each donor presented with a new WHO grade 3 or 4 astrocytoma that tested IDH1-mutant and showed ATRX loss.

The sequence derives from a man aged 35 to 55 with glioma. The starting material was PBMCs, obtained from a glioma patient treated with radiotherapy, temozolomide or both. This chain joins TRBV6-1 and TRBJ1-1; possibly TRBD1 for D (5 bases). CDR3 nucleotide sequence: TGTGCCAGCAGTGGACAGATGGTCCCAGCTGAAGCTTTCTTT. This gives the protein CASSGQMVPAEAFF.